This T cell receptor beta chain appears in the sequencing data of a study of cytomegalovirus exposure and HLA in healthy donors. Points from the study as a whole: According to a later analysis, most TCR beta chains associated with CMV appeared HLA-restricted.

CDR1 is SGHAT and CDR2 is FQNNGV in the germline V gene. The CDR3 covers 12 residues. V shed 6 bases and J shed 4 bases, with 8 bases lying between them. Concerning this clone: As yet, its antigen is unknown.

The PCR ran on 60 Vbeta and 13 Jbeta primers. TCRdb keeps only in-frame clones here, not all; method: immunoSEQ multiplex PCR. The data hold under 130,000 clones, with more than 75% observed a single time. The clonotype originates from a woman aged 18-35 years in good health and CMV-seropositive. V usage is TRBV11-2 and J usage is TRBJ2-3; no clear D. Input material: PBMCs. CDR3 in amino acids: CASSPIADTQYF. In DNA form, the CDR3 reads TGTGCCAGCAGTCCTATCGCAGATACGCAGTATTTT.